The 17 T cell receptor beta chains given below trace back to one sample, sequenced in a study of multiple sclerosis patients with progressive multifocal leukoencephalopathy. The time point: roughly 6 months of natalizumab therapy. Sequencing was performed with immunoSEQ multiplex PCR; in TCRdb, only in-frame clones are kept and a portion is missing. Of about 30,000 clones listed, roughly nine tenths are singletons. Sample: PBMCs, taken from a patient treated with natalizumab. These receptors all come from a human donor with multiple sclerosis.

This clone was seen a single time. This rearrangement joins TRBV6-1 to TRBJ1-1; no firm D call. The germline gives CDR1 MNHNS, CDR2 SASEGT. V was clipped by 6 bases and J by 5 bases, with 10 bases between them. CDR3 length: 12 amino acids. The CDR3 reads CASRNWLTEAFF. The DNA for the CDR3 is TGTGCCAGCAGAAATTGGTTAACTGAAGCTTTCTTT.

This rearrangement joins TRBV30 to TRBJ2-7; D remains ambiguous. The CDR3 spans 15 residues. V was cut by 3 bases and J by 2 bases, with 17 bases left in between. Germline CDR1 reads GTSNPN; CDR2 reads SVGIG (reference sequence). The CDR3 DNA reads TGTGCCTGGAGCCAAATAGGCAGGTTGGCCTACGAGCAGTACTTC. This sequence encodes CAWSQIGRLAYEQYF.

This clone was detected only once. This chain connects TRBV5-5 to TRBJ2-2; no reliable D call. Germline-derived CDR1 and CDR2 are SGHKS and YYEKEE (reference sequence). The CDR3 is made up of 13 amino acids. The ends were cut back, 2 bases at V and 4 bases at J, with 6 bases in the middle. The CDR3, as DNA: TGTGCCAGCAGCTTTCTTGCCACCGGGGAGCTGTTTTTT. Translation: CASSFLATGELFF.

The rearrangement joins TRBV10-2 to TRBJ1-4; tentative D call: TRBD1 (5 bases). This CDR3 contains 12 residues. The germline CDR1 and CDR2 sequences are WSHSY and SAAADI. The ends were cut back, 6 bases at V and 8 bases at J, with 10 bases in the middle. The CDR3 region is CASRRDGEKLFF. The CDR3 DNA is TGCGCCAGCAGGAGGGACGGGGAAAAACTGTTTTTT.

The gene calls are TRBV6-1 and TRBJ1-6, with 8 bases fitting TRBD1. Germline V lookup: CDR1 MNHNS, CDR2 SASEGT. The CDR3 length is 14 residues. The trim removed 9 bases at V and 9 bases at J, leaving 10 bases unmatched. The CDR3, as DNA: TGTGCCAGTGCAGGGGGCGAGCGGGCTTCACCCCTCCACTTT. Translating gives CASAGGERASPLHF.

J is TRBJ1-2 and V is TRBV29-1, with D hard to call. The CDR3 has 13 amino acids. Germline V gene data show CDR1 as SQVTM and CDR2 as ANQGSEA. Between the trimmed V and J ends, which lost 6 bases and 8 bases, there was a span of 19 bases. The CDR3 loop reads CSVPEWGGKGYTF. In DNA form, the CDR3 reads TGCAGCGTCCCTGAATGGGGAGGTAAGGGCTACACCTTC.

The chain has TRBV5-6 and TRBJ2-7; weak D call: TRBD1 (6 bases). Germline values: CDR1 SGHDT, CDR2 YYEEEE. The germline V and J ends were trimmed by 4 bases and 3 bases, with 11 bases remaining between them. The CDR3 has 13 amino acids. The CDR3 is CASSPDSYYEQYF. The CDR3 region has the DNA TGTGCCAGCAGCCCGGACAGCTACTACGAGCAGTACTTC.

The rearrangement links TRBV4-3 to TRBJ2-3; TRBD2 matches at 10 bases. Looked up from germline, CDR1 is LGHNA and CDR2 is YSLEER. V was clipped by 0 bases and J by 6 bases; unmatched bases: 12. The length of the CDR3 is 18 residues. The DNA of the CDR3 is TGCGCCAGCAGCCAAGATTCAGCGGGAGGGCCCGGTTGGGATACGCAGTATTTT. Its protein product is CASSQDSAGGPGWDTQYF.

J is TRBJ1-1 and V is TRBV9, with TRBD1 matching 7 bases. The ends lost 4 bases at V and 3 bases at J; junction bases unmatched: 9. CDR3 length equals 15 residues. Germline values: CDR1 SGDLS, CDR2 YYNGEE. CDR3 in DNA: TGTGCCAGCAGCATGGCCGGGACAGTGGACACTGAAGCTTTCTTT. Translated: CASSMAGTVDTEAFF.

The rearrangement links TRBV7-8 to TRBJ2-1; a possible D gene is TRBD2 (6 bases). Germline-derived CDR1 and CDR2 are SGHVS and FQNEAQ. The V gene lost 2 bases and the J gene lost 3 bases, with 11 bases spanning the gap. The length of the CDR3 is 15 residues. The DNA of the CDR3 is TGTGCCAGCAGCTTACTTGGCGGGGACTACAATGAGCAGTTCTTC. It codes for CASSLLGGDYNEQFF.

V gene TRBV4-3 combines with J gene TRBJ1-1; D gene ambiguous. The V end lost 2 bases, the J end lost 1 base, and 8 bases lay between the germline ends. This CDR3 contains 14 residues. The germline gives CDR1 LGHNA, CDR2 YSLEER. This CDR3 is CASSQRNSNTEAFF. The DNA of the CDR3 is TGCGCCAGCAGCCAAAGGAATTCGAACACTGAAGCTTTCTTT.

The chain couples TRBV7-2 to TRBJ2-1; the D gene is possibly TRBD1 (6 bases). The V end was cut by 5 bases, the J end by 5 bases, with 16 bases between. Looked up from germline, CDR1 is SGHTA and CDR2 is FQGNSA. The length of the CDR3 is 15 residues. Here the CDR3 reads CASSGTGLGHNEQFF. The CDR3 DNA is TGTGCCAGCAGCGGTACAGGGTTGGGCCACAATGAGCAGTTCTTC.

The chain links TRBV18 to TRBJ2-7; 9 nucleotides agree with TRBD1. In germline, CDR1 is KGHSH, CDR2 LQKENI. With 3 bases clipped from V and 5 bases from J, the junction kept 8 bases outside the gene matches. This CDR3 is 15 amino acids long. CDR3 residues: CASSPLDRGDNEQYF. CDR3 sequence (DNA): TGTGCCAGCTCACCTTTGGACAGGGGAGACAACGAGCAGTACTTC.

This chain connects TRBV6-1 to TRBJ2-7, with 11 bases lining up with TRBD2. The CDR3 runs to 14 residues. Germline CDR1 reads MNHNS; CDR2 reads SASEGT. V shed 6 bases and J 3 bases; nucleotides not matched to a gene: 4. The CDR3 sequence is CASSPGLAGYEQYF. CDR3 DNA sequence: TGTGCCAGCAGCCCCGGACTAGCGGGCTACGAGCAGTACTTC.

The table lists this clone with a count of one. J is TRBJ2-3 and V is TRBV23-1; D is uncertain. TRBV23-1 is annotated as an ORF whose role is uncertain. This CDR3 is 13 amino acids long. The V end lost 9 bases, the J end lost 1 base, and 11 bases lay between the germline ends. CDR3 DNA: TGCGCCAGAGACGATCGTCGCACAGATACGCAGTATTTT. This codes for CARDDRRTDTQYF.

About this clone itself: The identical CDR3 is also encoded by other nucleotide sequences in the sample. This chain connects TRBV28 to TRBJ2-7; D remains ambiguous. V dropped 3 bases and J dropped 2 bases, with 5 bases sitting between them. The CDR3 covers 12 residues. Germline CDR1 is MDHEN and CDR2 is SYDVKM. CDR3 sequence (DNA): TGTGCCAGCAGTTTGTCACCCTACGAGCAGTACTTC. Translated: CASSLSPYEQYF. Together with reference TRBV28 and TRBJ2-7, the CDR3 gives the full variable domain: DVKVTQSSRYLVKRTGEKVFLECVQDMDHENMFWYRQDPGLGLRLIYFSYDVKMKEKGDIPEGYSVSREKKERFSLILESASTNQTSMYLCASSLSPYEQYFGPGTRLTVT.

J is TRBJ2-3 and V is TRBV20-1; no clear D gene. V was trimmed by 3 bases and J by 5 bases, leaving 6 bases between them. This CDR3 has 11 amino acids. The germline CDR1 and CDR2 sequences are DFQATT and SNEGSKA (reference sequence). CDR3 region: CSASPKDTQYF. The CDR3 DNA follows: TGCAGTGCTAGCCCGAAAGATACGCAGTATTTT.